The 26 T cell receptor beta chains below were found in one sample sequenced in a study of T-cell reconstitution after alpha-beta-depleted transplantation in children. Unique molecular identifiers were incorporated into the prepared TCRbeta library. TCRdb reprocessed the PCR reads with MiXCR, giving one entry per CDR3 protein. In the table there are 800,000 to 1,000,000 distinct CDR3 sequences, 25% to 30% of which are singletons. The specimen was PBMCs, mostly from graft donor cells, collected 360 days after TCRalphabeta/CD19-depleted stem cell transplant. These TCRs come from a boy under two years old who had a stem cell transplant for SCID, so the T cells may come from the graft donor.

This clonotype occurred a few times. This sequence joins TRBV5-1 and TRBJ1-1; no clear D. V was cut by 0 bases and J by 10 bases, with 19 bases left in between. Germline CDR1 and CDR2: SGHRS and YFSETQ. The CDR3 is 15 amino acids. This CDR3 reads CASSLVRARREGAFF. The CDR3 DNA reads TGCGCCAGCAGCTTGGTAAGGGCGCGGAGGGAAGGAGCTTTCTTT. Full variable domain (rest looked up from reference TRBV5-1 and TRBJ1-1): KAGVTQTPRYLIKTRGQQVTLSCSPISGHRSVSWYQQTPGQGLQFLFEYFSETQRNKGNFPGRFSGRQFSNSRSEMNVSTLELGDSALYLCASSLVRARREGAFFGQGTRLTVV.

This clonotype was observed many times. The chain uses TRBV25-1 and TRBJ1-1, with a weak D call TRBD1 (5 bases). The germline gives CDR1 MGHDK, CDR2 SYGVNS. The CDR3 totals 15 residues. Trimming stripped 6 bases from V and 0 bases from J, with 14 bases between. CDR3 coding DNA: TGTGCCAGCAGGGGCGGGACCGGCCTGAACACTGAAGCTTTCTTT. Protein sequence: CASRGGTGLNTEAFF.

The chain carries TRBV12-3 or TRBV12-4 and TRBJ2-3; D may be TRBD1 (6 bases). CDR3 length: 20 amino acids. V was cut by 6 bases and J by 0 bases, with 28 bases left in between. The DNA of the CDR3 is TGTGCCAGCAGCCAATATGCCCCCTGGGTCAGGGGATCTAGCACAGATACGCAGTATTTT. Translation gives CASSQYAPWVRGSSTDTQYF.

This clonotype was seen only a few times. V and J are TRBV5-1 and TRBJ1-6; a weak D match, TRBD1 (6 bases). Deletions cut 0 bases from V and 1 base from J, with 17 bases between. This CDR3 is built from 19 residues. Germline V CDR1 and CDR2: SGHRS, YFSETQ. CDR3 sequence: CASSLAGRGAGSYNSPLHF. CDR3 bases: TGCGCCAGCAGCTTGGCCGGCAGGGGAGCTGGATCCTATAATTCACCCCTCCACTTT.

The V call is TRBV5-1, the J call TRBJ1-6; TRBD1 matches 7 bases. CDR1 and CDR2 from the germline V gene are SGHRS and YFSETQ. The J segment lost 10 bases and the V segment lost 4 bases, leaving 8 bases of the junction unmatched. CDR3 length equals 14 residues. CDR3 bases: TGCGCCAGCAGCCTCGACAGGGAAGGATCACCCCTCCACTTT. Translating gives CASSLDREGSPLHF.

There are a few counts of this clonotype. This chain links TRBV10-3 with TRBJ1-5; D unclear. V was pared by 4 bases and J by 3 bases, with 7 bases between. The CDR3 consists of 13 residues. Germline CDR1 ENHRY, CDR2 SYGVKD. CDR3 DNA: TGTGCCATCAGTGGGCAGATCAATCAGCCCCAGCATTTT. It yields the protein CAISGQINQPQHF.

In its sample, this clonotype was seen many times. The chain is built from TRBV7-9 and TRBJ2-1, with a tentative D call TRBD2 (5 bases). The length of the CDR3 is 15 residues. Looked up from germline, CDR1 is SEHNR and CDR2 is FQNEAQ (reference sequence). The V gene lost 5 bases and the J gene lost 4 bases, with 15 bases spanning the gap. CDR3 loop: CASSPVHGDYNEQFF. CDR3 sequence (DNA): TGTGCCAGCAGCCCCGTCCACGGGGATTACAATGAGCAGTTCTTC.

The table lists this clonotype with a few counts. The V and J genes are TRBV11-1 and TRBJ2-3; 7 bases agree with TRBD2. The trim removed 6 bases at V and 5 bases at J, leaving 8 bases unmatched. Germline assignment: CDR1 SGHAT and CDR2 FQDESV (reference sequence). The CDR3 sequence is 14 residues long. CDR3: CASRYRGGRDTQYF. For the CDR3, the DNA is TGTGCCAGCAGATATAGGGGAGGGCGAGATACGCAGTATTTT.

The chain joins TRBV6-5 to TRBJ2-3; 9 bases match TRBD1. The CDR3 runs to 15 residues. Germline V gene sequence: CDR1 MNHEY, CDR2 SVGAGI. The ends lost 0 bases at V and 5 bases at J; junction bases unmatched: 3. CDR3 loop: CASSYSGQGEDTQYF. Here the CDR3 DNA reads TGTGCCAGCAGTTACTCGGGACAGGGAGAAGATACGCAGTATTTT.

The rearrangement links TRBV6-2 or TRBV6-3 to TRBJ1-2, with a weak D call TRBD1 (5 bases). Germline V gene lookup returns CDR1 MNHEY and CDR2 SVGEGT. The CDR3 loop spans 13 amino acids. V was cut by 5 bases and J by 10 bases, with 17 bases left in between. The CDR3 DNA follows: TGTGCCAGCAGTGAGCCGGGACTATACCCCTACACCTTC. Translated: CASSEPGLYPYTF.

The genes are TRBV4-3 and TRBJ2-2, with D perhaps matching TRBD1 (6 bases). The CDR3 has 15 amino acids. Germline V gives CDR1 LGHNA, CDR2 YSLEER. V dropped 0 bases and J dropped 7 bases, with 12 bases sitting between them. CDR3: CASSQEWSGHGELFF. The CDR3 DNA is TGCGCCAGCAGCCAAGAGTGGTCGGGACACGGGGAGCTGTTTTTT.

The V and J genes are TRBV4-3 and TRBJ2-1, with D maybe TRBD1 (6 bases). Trimming shortened V by 1 base and J by 10 bases, and 14 bases separated the two germline ends. Germline V CDR1 and CDR2: LGHNA, YSLEER. The CDR3 has 14 residues. The CDR3 coding sequence is TGCGCCAGCAGCCAAGTCGAGGGGGTGGTGGAGCAGTTCTTC. Amino acids: CASSQVEGVVEQFF.

This chain joins TRBV7-6 and TRBJ2-7; TRBD2 aligns across 8 bases. The CDR3 has 14 amino acids. The V gene end was trimmed by 5 bases and the J gene end by 3 bases; junction bases not matched to a gene: 6. CDR1 is SGHVS, CDR2 FNYEAQ, per germline. The CDR3, as DNA: TGTGCCAGCAGCGCGGCCAGCGGGGGCTACGAGCAGTACTTC. It specifies CASSAASGGYEQYF.

This clonotype was counted at least ten times. The chain carries TRBV14 and TRBJ2-3; D gene uncertain. The CDR3 is 13 residues long. CDR1 and CDR2 (germline): SGHDN, FVKESK. The V end lost 1 base, the J end lost 6 bases, and 8 bases lay between the germline ends. The CDR3 loop is CASSQGPSDTQYF. CDR3 nucleotides: TGTGCCAGCAGCCAAGGCCCATCCGATACGCAGTATTTT.

This clonotype showed up just a few times. The chain combines TRBV12-3 or TRBV12-4 with TRBJ1-4; D remains unclear. CDR3 length equals 15 residues. V lost 3 bases and J lost 2, with 10 bases in between. CDR3 nucleotides: TGTGCCAGCAGTTTCTCGGTCGCCACTAATGAAAAACTGTTTTTT. This encodes CASSFSVATNEKLFF.

This clonotype was counted many times. The chain employs TRBV7-4 and TRBJ1-1; D unresolved. The CDR3 covers 9 residues. CDR1 is SGHVT and CDR2 is SQSDAQ in the germline V gene. V lost 5 bases and J lost 6, with 1 base in between. The CDR3 is CASSAEAFF. CDR3 in DNA: TGTGCCAGCAGCGCTGAAGCTTTCTTT.

This clonotype was observed a few times. V gene TRBV6-5 combines with J gene TRBJ1-5; maybe TRBD1 (6 bases). V was cut by 2 bases and J by 4 bases, with 9 bases left in between. The length of the CDR3 is 14 residues. CDR1 is MNHEY and CDR2 is SVGAGI in the germline V gene. The CDR3 DNA reads as TGTGCCAGCAGTTACAGGACAGTTAATCAGCCCCAGCATTTT. Its protein product is CASSYRTVNQPQHF.

This chain connects TRBV7-9 to TRBJ2-1; TRBD2 matches 15 bases. The CDR3 has 16 amino acids. Germline V gene sequence: CDR1 SEHNR, CDR2 FQNEAQ (reference sequence). Trimming cost V 5 bases and J 8 bases; bases outside gene matches: 7. CDR3 amino acids: CASSPGTSGGFDEQFF. For the CDR3, the DNA is TGTGCCAGCAGCCCCGGGACTAGCGGGGGGTTCGATGAGCAGTTCTTC. Together with reference TRBV7-9 and TRBJ2-1, the CDR3 gives the full variable domain: DTGVSQNPRHKITKRGQNVTFRCDPISEHNRLYWYRQTLGQGPEFLTYFQNEAQLEKSRLLSDRFSAERPKGSFSTLEIQRTEQGDSAMYLCASSPGTSGGFDEQFFGPGTRLTVL.

The chain joins TRBV4-1 to TRBJ2-7; a weak D match, TRBD2 (5 bases). Trimming took off 0 bases at V and 5 bases at J, with 14 bases between the two ends. CDR3 size: 15 residues. The germline V gene has CDR1 MGHRA and CDR2 YSYEKL. The CDR3 DNA follows: TGCGCCAGCAGCCAAGATTCGCGGGTAGCCCACGAGCAGTACTTC. This translates into CASSQDSRVAHEQYF.

This clonotype has only a few counts. The V and J genes are TRBV5-1 and TRBJ2-7; TRBD1 agrees at 7 bases. Germline values: CDR1 SGHRS, CDR2 YFSETQ. J was trimmed by 3 bases and V by 4 bases; bases with no gene match: 7. The CDR3 length is 14 residues. This CDR3 is CASSTGTDLYEQYF. The CDR3 DNA reads TGCGCCAGCAGCACAGGGACAGACCTCTACGAGCAGTACTTC.

The J gene is TRBJ2-1, the V gene TRBV28; D is ambiguous. With 5 bases removed from V and 8 bases from J, the gap between germline ends came to 19 bases. Germline V gene data show CDR1 as MDHEN and CDR2 as SYDVKM. The CDR3 totals 15 residues. DNA for the CDR3: TGTGCCAGCAGTCCTCCTTATACCGCAGTTTATGAGCAGTTCTTC. Protein product: CASSPPYTAVYEQFF.

The chain is built from TRBV2 and TRBJ1-3; no clear D. V was clipped by 6 bases and J by 0 bases, with 12 bases between them. This CDR3 is built from 15 residues. Germline V gene sequence: CDR1 SNHLY, CDR2 FYNNEI. CDR3 in DNA: TGTGCCAGCAGGGAAATTGGTAGCTCTGGAAACACCATATATTTT. Its protein is CASREIGSSGNTIYF.

The chain recombines TRBV9 with TRBJ2-2; weak D call: TRBD2 (6 bases). Trimming shortened V by 0 bases and J by 1 base, and 10 bases separated the two germline ends. Germline values: CDR1 SGDLS, CDR2 YYNGEE. This CDR3 comprises 16 residues. CDR3 loop: CASSVGPAGNTGELFF. CDR3 coding DNA: TGTGCCAGCAGCGTAGGCCCAGCGGGGAACACCGGGGAGCTGTTTTTT.

This clonotype was recorded at least ten times. This rearrangement joins TRBV5-1 to TRBJ2-5, with TRBD2 matching over 10 bases. Trimming removed 4 bases from V and 4 bases from J; junction bases left unmatched: 10. Germline V CDR1 and CDR2: SGHRS, YFSETQ. The CDR3 extends over 16 amino acids. The CDR3 nucleotides are TGCGCCAGCAGCGGAAGCGGGGGGGCCGTGAGAGAGACCCAGTACTTC. Translating it yields CASSGSGGAVRETQYF.

The chain is built from TRBV4-1 and TRBJ1-1; no clear D. The CDR3 is made up of 15 amino acids. Germline V gene data show CDR1 as MGHRA and CDR2 as YSYEKL. V was trimmed by 6 bases and J by 1 base, leaving 15 bases between them. The CDR3 region is CASRPSVSKNTEAFF. For the CDR3, the DNA is TGCGCCAGCAGACCGTCAGTGTCGAAGAACACTGAAGCTTTCTTT.

V usage is TRBV4-3 and J usage is TRBJ2-3; tentative D call: TRBD2 (5 bases). This CDR3 has 16 residues. Deletions cut 0 bases from V and 1 base from J, with 11 bases between. Germline CDR1 LGHNA, CDR2 YSLEER. CDR3 bases: TGCGCCAGCAGCCAAGAGCCAAAGAGGGGCACAGATACGCAGTATTTT. Residues: CASSQEPKRGTDTQYF.